One T cell receptor (beta chain) is described in this entry. What it binds is unknown. The data are from a study of post-analysis software for immune sequencing data. Regarding the study as a whole: F measure showed strong co-clustering of same-batch samples. With TRBV5-6, TRBV5-1 and TRBV20-1 included, about five TRBV segments were more frequent in patients than in controls. Significantly decreased normalized Chao1 diversity was recorded for multiple sclerosis patients relative to controls.

Carried by the TCR beta cDNA libraries were unique molecular identifiers. T cells numbering about 0.9 to 11 million yielded cDNA molecules that totaled about 500,000. TCRdb itself ran the PCR reads through MiXCR, one entry per CDR3 protein. The repertoire holds hundreds of thousands of distinct CDR3 sequences, 30% seen once, with 0.55% to 0.65% in the top ten. Germline V gives CDR1 SEHNR, CDR2 FQNEAQ (reference sequence). CDR3 length: 15 residues. Deletions cut 5 bases from V and 3 bases from J, with 13 bases between. The clonotype was recovered from a girl between 10 and 17 years old with multiple sclerosis. Sequences were obtained from blood. This chain links TRBV7-9 with TRBJ1-4, with a tentative D call TRBD1 (5 bases). This chain's CDR3 is CASSPPTEANEKLFF. DNA of the CDR3: TGTGCCAGCAGCCCCCCGACAGAAGCTAATGAAAAACTGTTTTTT.